This T cell receptor (beta chain) came from a study of response to subunit inactivated influenza vaccine. MiXCR, run by TCRdb on the RT-PCR reads, gives a single entry per CDR3 protein. The sample includes 530,000 or so distinct CDR3 sequences, approximately 10% of them seen just once. The CDR3 is made up of 17 amino acids. Germline V gene data show CDR1 as DFQATT and CDR2 as SNEGSKA (reference sequence). A note on this clonotype: Its target is unknown. Compared with germline, one end of the junction differs, possibly owing to a read error.

Regarding the study as a whole: Authors suggested each seasonal flu vaccination may recruit only limited numbers of new T cells.

The chain employs TRBV20-1 and TRBJ2-5; the match to TRBD1 covers 9 bases. The sequence was collected from a man in his forties or fifties who received an inactivated influenza vaccine. The material was PBMCs from blood, obtained on the day of vaccination. The CDR3: CCAKQTKDRGGQETQYF. The CDR3 region has the DNA TGCTGTGCTAAACAAACAAAGGACAGGGGAGGCCAAGAGACCCAGTACTTC.